A selection of T cell receptor beta chains follows, all from one sample in a study of OX40 agonist ivuxolimab in advanced cancers. Assay: immunoSEQ multiplex PCR; the TCRdb copy retains only in-frame clones and omits some. In the table there are 60,000 to 70,000 clones, roughly 84% of which are singletons. The source was CD4+ or CD8+ T cells sorted from blood, collected in a trial of the OX40 agonist ivuxolimab. The source of these receptors is an adult with an advanced solid tumor such as melanoma, head and neck, liver or kidney cancer. Each CDR3 is given without its conserved first and last residue. The order of the fields is CDR3 length, V gene, J gene, CDR3 protein.

CDR3 length: 11
V gene: TRBV5-1
J gene: TRBJ2-5
CDR3 protein: ASSSQGQETQY

CDR3 length: 15
V gene: TRBV28
J gene: TRBJ2-7
CDR3 protein: ASSSPGTSGSRREQY

CDR3 length: 14
V gene: TRBV5-5
J gene: TRBJ2-7
CDR3 protein: ASSLARGTDVYEQY

CDR3 length: 12
V gene: TRBV28
J gene: TRBJ2-2
CDR3 protein: ATISGIHTGELF

CDR3 length: 9
V gene: TRBV5-1
J gene: TRBJ2-5
CDR3 protein: ASSRQETQY

CDR3 length: 11
V gene: TRBV6-1
J gene: TRBJ2-7
CDR3 protein: ATRDRTTYEQY

CDR3 length: 11
V gene: TRBV6-1
J gene: TRBJ1-3
CDR3 protein: ASSAAPGNTIY

CDR3 length: 13
V gene: TRBV7-2
J gene: TRBJ1-1
CDR3 protein: ASSWTGKENTEAF

CDR3 length: 12
V gene: TRBV11-2
J gene: TRBJ2-7
CDR3 protein: ASSFYPPAAEQY

CDR3 length: 19
V gene: TRBV4-1
J gene: TRBJ2-1
CDR3 protein: ASSQAPPGQGGFRLYNEQF

CDR3 length: 16
V gene: TRBV4-2
J gene: TRBJ2-2
CDR3 protein: ASSQDAGRLSGTGELF

CDR3 length: 10
V gene: TRBV10-3
J gene: TRBJ1-2
CDR3 protein: AISRDSYGYT

CDR3 length: 14
V gene: TRBV5-1
J gene: TRBJ2-5
CDR3 protein: ASSLLSTSGKETQY

CDR3 length: 12
V gene: TRBV11-2
J gene: TRBJ2-5
CDR3 protein: ASSLYGGSETQY

CDR3 length: 11
V gene: TRBV4-1
J gene: TRBJ2-7
CDR3 protein: ASSETAHYEQY

CDR3 length: 14
V gene: TRBV7-2
J gene: TRBJ2-5
CDR3 protein: ASSLGVYQGQETQY

CDR3 length: 11
V gene: TRBV2
J gene: TRBJ1-1
CDR3 protein: ASSLQPNTEAF

CDR3 length: 11
V gene: TRBV7-9
J gene: TRBJ1-5
CDR3 protein: ASSLGLGQPQH

CDR3 length: 13
V gene: TRBV19
J gene: TRBJ1-1
CDR3 protein: ASVGGLGGSTEAF

CDR3 length: 16
V gene: TRBV7-9
J gene: TRBJ2-1
CDR3 protein: ASSPSGGGLTLYNEQF

CDR3 length: 13
V gene: TRBV10-2
J gene: TRBJ1-1
CDR3 protein: ASQPYEGLNTEAF

CDR3 length: 13
V gene: TRBV25-1
J gene: TRBJ1-2
CDR3 protein: ASSRQGGNWYGYT

CDR3 length: 12
V gene: TRBV10-3
J gene: TRBJ1-1
CDR3 protein: AITPDGTNTEAF

CDR3 length: 12
V gene: TRBV5-1
J gene: TRBJ2-7
CDR3 protein: ASSLGRSSYEQY

CDR3 length: 10
V gene: TRBV29-1
J gene: TRBJ1-1
CDR3 protein: SVGTTGTEAF

CDR3 length: 13
V gene: TRBV7-2
J gene: TRBJ1-5
CDR3 protein: ASSLMDVSNQPQH

CDR3 length: 13
V gene: TRBV27
J gene: TRBJ2-3
CDR3 protein: ASSRSGNGADTQY

CDR3 length: 12
V gene: TRBV7-9
J gene: TRBJ1-1
CDR3 protein: ASSFGGEGAEAF

CDR3 length: 13
V gene: TRBV7-3
J gene: TRBJ1-1
CDR3 protein: ASSSSTGALTEAF

CDR3 length: 12
V gene: TRBV6-1
J gene: TRBJ2-7
CDR3 protein: ASSEWSGRNEQY

CDR3 length: 11
V gene: TRBV28
J gene: TRBJ1-2
CDR3 protein: ASSPPTNYGYT

CDR3 length: 12
V gene: TRBV7-9
J gene: TRBJ2-7
CDR3 protein: ASSRTGGRDEQY

CDR3 length: 11
V gene: TRBV30
J gene: TRBJ2-3
CDR3 protein: AWGGESTDTQY

CDR3 length: 15
V gene: TRBV7-8
J gene: TRBJ2-6
CDR3 protein: ASSPRNPQSRANVLT

CDR3 length: 12
V gene: TRBV7-2
J gene: TRBJ2-3
CDR3 protein: ASSRDRGSDTQY

CDR3 length: 12
V gene: TRBV27
J gene: TRBJ2-7
CDR3 protein: ASRSTLNFPEQY

CDR3 length: 13
V gene: TRBV5-4
J gene: TRBJ2-6
CDR3 protein: ASSLQGSGANVLT

CDR3 length: 11
V gene: TRBV10-3
J gene: TRBJ2-5
CDR3 protein: AISEGGPETQY

CDR3 length: 13
V gene: TRBV27
J gene: TRBJ2-3
CDR3 protein: ASSWEVRTTDTQY

CDR3 length: 13
V gene: TRBV30
J gene: TRBJ1-1
CDR3 protein: AWSVQSGIDTEAF

CDR3 length: 13
V gene: TRBV18
J gene: TRBJ1-1
CDR3 protein: ASSPFRDRDTEAF

CDR3 length: 11
V gene: TRBV30
J gene: TRBJ2-3
CDR3 protein: AWSLGGTDTQY